Described below is a single T cell receptor beta chain sequence and its context. This sequence may be a read error, since a much larger clone differs from it by one base. Peripheral blood from each donor was collected in a volume of ten milliliters. The authors ran a second PCR of 7 to 11 cycles using a sample-barcoded 5' primer and a J-beta primer mix. Via MiXCR, TCRdb re-called the 5' RACE reads, giving one row per CDR3 protein. The table shows about 1.7 million distinct CDR3 sequences, with 28% occurring only once. The data originate from a study of blood T cells in healthy people across ages. For the study at large: With template switching, about one barcoded beta molecule was captured per two T cells.

This CDR3 contains 14 residues. Per germline, CDR1 SEHNR and CDR2 FQNEAQ (reference sequence). The receptor was derived from a woman aged 25 to 39 in good health. Sample: blood. The J gene is TRBJ1-2, the V gene TRBV7-9; TRBD1 matches 9 bases. CDR3 loop: CASSLAGTGHGHTF. The CDR3 DNA is TGTGCCAGCAGCTTAGCCGGGACAGGGCATGGCCACACCTTC.